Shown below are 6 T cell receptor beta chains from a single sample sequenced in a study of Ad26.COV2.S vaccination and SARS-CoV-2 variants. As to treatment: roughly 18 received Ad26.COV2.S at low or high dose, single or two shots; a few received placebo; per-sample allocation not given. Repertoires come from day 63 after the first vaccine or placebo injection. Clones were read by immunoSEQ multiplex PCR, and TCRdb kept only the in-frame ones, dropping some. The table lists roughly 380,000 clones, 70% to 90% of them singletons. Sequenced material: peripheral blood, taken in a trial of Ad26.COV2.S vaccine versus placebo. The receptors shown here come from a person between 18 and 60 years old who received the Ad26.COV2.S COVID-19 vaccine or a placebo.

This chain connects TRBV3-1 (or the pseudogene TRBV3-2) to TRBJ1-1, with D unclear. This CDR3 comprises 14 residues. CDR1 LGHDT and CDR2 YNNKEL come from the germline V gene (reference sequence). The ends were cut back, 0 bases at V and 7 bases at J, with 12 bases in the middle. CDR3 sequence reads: CASSQDVGYGEAFF. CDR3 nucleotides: TGTGCCAGCAGCCAAGATGTAGGGTATGGTGAAGCTTTCTTT.

The CDR3 coding sequence is TGTGCCACCAAACCGGGCGGTTACAATGAGCAGTTCTTC. Translating gives CATKPGGYNEQFF. The rearrangement links TRBV19 to TRBJ2-1; no reliable D call. V lost 10 bases to trimming and J lost 4 bases, with 14 bases between them. Looked up from germline, CDR1 is LNHDA and CDR2 is SQIVND (reference sequence). This CDR3 comprises 13 residues. Combining the CDR3 with reference TRBV19 and TRBJ2-1 gives the whole variable domain DGGITQSPKYLFRKEGQNVTLSCEQNLNHDAMYWYRQDPGQGLRLIYYSQIVNDFQKGDIAEGYSVSREKKESFPLTVTSAQKNPTAFYLCATKPGGYNEQFFGPGTRLTVL.

In DNA, the CDR3 is TGCAGCGTTGAAGCTGGTACAGGGGTTCGGTCTGGGGCCAACGTCCTGACTTTC. Encoded protein: CSVEAGTGVRSGANVLTF. The J gene is TRBJ2-6, the V gene TRBV29-1; 7 nucleotides match TRBD1. Trimming removed 1 base from V and 1 base from J; junction bases left unmatched: 10. The V gene's germline CDR1 is SQVTM and CDR2 ANQGSEA. The CDR3 length is 18 residues.

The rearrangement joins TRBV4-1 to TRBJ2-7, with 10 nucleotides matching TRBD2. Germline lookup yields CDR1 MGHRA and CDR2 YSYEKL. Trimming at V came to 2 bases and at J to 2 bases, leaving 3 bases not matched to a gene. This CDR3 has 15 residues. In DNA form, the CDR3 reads TGCGCCAGCAGCCAACTAGCGGGGGCAACCTACGAGCAGTACTTC. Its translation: CASSQLAGATYEQYF.

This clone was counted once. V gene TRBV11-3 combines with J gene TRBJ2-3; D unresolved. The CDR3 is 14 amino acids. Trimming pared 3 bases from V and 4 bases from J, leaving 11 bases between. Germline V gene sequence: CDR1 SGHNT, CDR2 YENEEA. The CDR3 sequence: CASSFSPLADTQYF. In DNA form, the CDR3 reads TGTGCCAGCAGCTTTTCCCCTTTAGCAGATACGCAGTATTTT.

CDR3 coding DNA: TGCGCCAGCAGCTTGACGTTGGGGGTTGGCTACACCTTC. This codes for CASSLTLGVGYTF. The V gene is TRBV5-1, the J gene TRBJ1-2; D possibly corresponds to TRBD1 (5 bases). This CDR3 is 13 amino acids long. V gave up 1 base and J gave up 7 bases, with 11 bases separating them. CDR1 is SGHRS and CDR2 is YFSETQ in the germline V gene.